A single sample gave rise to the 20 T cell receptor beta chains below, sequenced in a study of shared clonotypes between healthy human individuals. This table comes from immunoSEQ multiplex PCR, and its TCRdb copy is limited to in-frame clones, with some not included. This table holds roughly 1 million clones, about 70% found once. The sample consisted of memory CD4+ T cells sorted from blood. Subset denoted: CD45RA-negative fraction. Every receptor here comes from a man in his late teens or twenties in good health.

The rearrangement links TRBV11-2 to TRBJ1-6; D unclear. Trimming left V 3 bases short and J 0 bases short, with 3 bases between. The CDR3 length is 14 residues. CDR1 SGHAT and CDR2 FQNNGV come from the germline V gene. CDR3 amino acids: CASSFSSYNSPLHF. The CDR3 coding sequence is TGTGCCAGCAGCTTTAGCTCCTATAATTCACCCCTCCACTTT.

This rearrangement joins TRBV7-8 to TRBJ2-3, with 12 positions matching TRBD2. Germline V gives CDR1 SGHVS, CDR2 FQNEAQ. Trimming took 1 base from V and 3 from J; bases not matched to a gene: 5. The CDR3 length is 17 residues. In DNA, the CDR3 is TGTGCCAGCAGCTTAGAGGCTAGCGGGGGGGCAACAGATACGCAGTATTTT. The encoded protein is CASSLEASGGATDTQYF.

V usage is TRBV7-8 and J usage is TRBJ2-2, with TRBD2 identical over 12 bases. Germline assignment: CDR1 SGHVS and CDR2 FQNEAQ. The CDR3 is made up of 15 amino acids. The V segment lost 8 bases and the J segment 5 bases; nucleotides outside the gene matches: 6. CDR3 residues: CASSPSGGATGELFF. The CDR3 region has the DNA TGTGCCAGCTCCCCTAGCGGGGGGGCGACCGGGGAGCTGTTTTTT.

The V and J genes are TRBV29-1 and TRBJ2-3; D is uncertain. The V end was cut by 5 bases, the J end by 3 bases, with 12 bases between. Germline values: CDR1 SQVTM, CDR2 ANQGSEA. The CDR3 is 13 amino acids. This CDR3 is CSVRPSDTDTQYF. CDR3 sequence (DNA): TGCAGCGTTCGGCCTTCGGATACAGATACGCAGTATTTT.

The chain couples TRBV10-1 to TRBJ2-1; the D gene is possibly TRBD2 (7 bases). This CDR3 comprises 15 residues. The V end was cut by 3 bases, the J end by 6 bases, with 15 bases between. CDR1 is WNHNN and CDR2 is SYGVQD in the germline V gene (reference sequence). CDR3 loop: CASSEHAGAANEQFF. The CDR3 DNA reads TGCGCCAGCAGTGAACACGCGGGGGCCGCCAATGAGCAGTTCTTC.

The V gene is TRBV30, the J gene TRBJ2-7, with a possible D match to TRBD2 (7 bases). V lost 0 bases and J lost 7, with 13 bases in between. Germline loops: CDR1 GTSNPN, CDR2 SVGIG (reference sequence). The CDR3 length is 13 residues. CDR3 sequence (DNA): TGTGCCTGGAGTGTACGGCGGGGGCTGGAGCAGTACTTC. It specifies CAWSVRRGLEQYF.

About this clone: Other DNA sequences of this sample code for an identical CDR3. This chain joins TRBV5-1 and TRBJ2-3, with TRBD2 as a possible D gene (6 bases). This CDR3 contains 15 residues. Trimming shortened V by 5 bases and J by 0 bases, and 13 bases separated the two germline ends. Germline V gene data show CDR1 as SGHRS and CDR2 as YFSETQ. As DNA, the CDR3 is TGCGCCAGCAGTTCCAGGGCGGGGAGCACAGATACGCAGTATTTT. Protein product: CASSSRAGSTDTQYF.

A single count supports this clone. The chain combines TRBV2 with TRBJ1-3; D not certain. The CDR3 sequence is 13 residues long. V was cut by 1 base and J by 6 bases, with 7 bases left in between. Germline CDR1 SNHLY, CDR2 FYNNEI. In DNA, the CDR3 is TGTGCCAGCAGTGAAGGGGGTAAAAACACCATATATTTT. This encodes CASSEGGKNTIYF. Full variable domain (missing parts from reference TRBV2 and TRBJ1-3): EPEVTQTPSHQVTQMGQEVILRCVPISNHLYFYWYRQILGQKVEFLVSFYNNEISEKSEIFDDQFSVERPDGSNFTLKIRSTKLEDSAMYFCASSEGGKNTIYFGEGSWLTVV.

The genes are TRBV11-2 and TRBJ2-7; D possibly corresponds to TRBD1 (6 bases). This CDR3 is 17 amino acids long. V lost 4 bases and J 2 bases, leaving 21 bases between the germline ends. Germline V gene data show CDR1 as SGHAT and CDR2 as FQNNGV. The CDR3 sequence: CASSSSTGWTAAYEQYF. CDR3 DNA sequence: TGTGCCAGCAGCTCGAGTACCGGTTGGACAGCTGCCTACGAGCAGTACTTC. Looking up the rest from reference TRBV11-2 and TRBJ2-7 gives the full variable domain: EAGVAQSPRYKIIEKRQSVAFWCNPISGHATLYWYQQILGQGPKLLIQFQNNGVVDDSQLPKDRFSAERLKGVDSTLKIQPAKLEDSAVYLCASSSSTGWTAAYEQYFGPGTRLTVT.

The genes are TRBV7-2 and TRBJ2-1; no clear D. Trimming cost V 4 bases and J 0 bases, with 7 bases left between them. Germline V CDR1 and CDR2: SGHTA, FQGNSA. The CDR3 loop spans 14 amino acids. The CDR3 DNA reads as TGTGCCAGCAGCTCCCAGAGCTCCTACAATGAGCAGTTCTTC. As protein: CASSSQSSYNEQFF.

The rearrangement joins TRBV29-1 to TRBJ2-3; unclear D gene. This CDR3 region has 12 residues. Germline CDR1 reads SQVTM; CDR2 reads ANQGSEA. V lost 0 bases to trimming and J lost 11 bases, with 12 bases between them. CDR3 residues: CSVEEQAARQYF. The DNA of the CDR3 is TGCAGCGTTGAAGAGCAGGCTGCTAGGCAGTATTTT.

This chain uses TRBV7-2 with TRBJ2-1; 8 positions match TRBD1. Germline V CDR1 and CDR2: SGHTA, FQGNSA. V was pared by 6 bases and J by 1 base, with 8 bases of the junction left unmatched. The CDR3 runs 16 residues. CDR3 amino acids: CASRDLRTGSYNEQFF. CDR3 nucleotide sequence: TGTGCCAGCAGAGATTTACGGACAGGGTCCTACAATGAGCAGTTCTTC.

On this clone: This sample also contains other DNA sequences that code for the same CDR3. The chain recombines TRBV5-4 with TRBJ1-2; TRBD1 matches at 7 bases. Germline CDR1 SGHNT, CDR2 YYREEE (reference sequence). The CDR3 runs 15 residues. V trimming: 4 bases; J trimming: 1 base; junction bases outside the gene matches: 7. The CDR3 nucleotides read TGTGCCAGCAGCCTCCAGGGGGGCATTAACTATGGCTACACCTTC. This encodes CASSLQGGINYGYTF.

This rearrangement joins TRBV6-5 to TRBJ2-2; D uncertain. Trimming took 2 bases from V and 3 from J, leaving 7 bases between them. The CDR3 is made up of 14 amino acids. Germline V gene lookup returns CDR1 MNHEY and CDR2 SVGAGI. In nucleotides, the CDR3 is TGTGCCAGCAGTTACCAGAGTTACACCGGGGAGCTGTTTTTT. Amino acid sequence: CASSYQSYTGELFF.

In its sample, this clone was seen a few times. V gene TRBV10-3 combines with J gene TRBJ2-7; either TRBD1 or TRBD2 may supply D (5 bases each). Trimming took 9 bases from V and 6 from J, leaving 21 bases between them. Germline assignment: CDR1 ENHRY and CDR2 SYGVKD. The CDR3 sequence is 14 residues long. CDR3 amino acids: CAISPGAYAREQYF. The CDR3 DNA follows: TGTGCCATATCCCCCGGGGCCTACGCCCGCGAGCAGTACTTC.

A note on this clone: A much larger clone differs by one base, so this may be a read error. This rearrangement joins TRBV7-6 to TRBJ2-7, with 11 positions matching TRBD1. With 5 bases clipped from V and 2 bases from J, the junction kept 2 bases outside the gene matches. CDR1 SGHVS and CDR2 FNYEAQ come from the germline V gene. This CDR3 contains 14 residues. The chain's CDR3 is CASSRGQGAYEQYF. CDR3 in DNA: TGTGCCAGCAGCCGGGGACAGGGGGCCTACGAGCAGTACTTC.

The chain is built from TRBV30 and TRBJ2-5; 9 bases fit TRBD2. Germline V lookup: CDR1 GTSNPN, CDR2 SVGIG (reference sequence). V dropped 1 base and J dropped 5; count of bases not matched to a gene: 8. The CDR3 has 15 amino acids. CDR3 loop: CAWSGQRGAGETQYF. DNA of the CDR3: TGTGCCTGGAGTGGGCAGCGGGGGGCCGGGGAGACCCAGTACTTC.

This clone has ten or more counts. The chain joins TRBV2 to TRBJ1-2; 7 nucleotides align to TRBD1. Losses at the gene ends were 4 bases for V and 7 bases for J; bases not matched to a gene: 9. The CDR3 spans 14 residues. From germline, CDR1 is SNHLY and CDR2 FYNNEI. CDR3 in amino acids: CASSAQGEGSGYTF. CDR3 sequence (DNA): TGTGCCAGCAGTGCCCAGGGGGAGGGGAGTGGCTACACCTTC. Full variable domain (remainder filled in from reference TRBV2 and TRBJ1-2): EPEVTQTPSHQVTQMGQEVILRCVPISNHLYFYWYRQILGQKVEFLVSFYNNEISEKSEIFDDQFSVERPDGSNFTLKIRSTKLEDSAMYFCASSAQGEGSGYTFGSGTRLTVV.

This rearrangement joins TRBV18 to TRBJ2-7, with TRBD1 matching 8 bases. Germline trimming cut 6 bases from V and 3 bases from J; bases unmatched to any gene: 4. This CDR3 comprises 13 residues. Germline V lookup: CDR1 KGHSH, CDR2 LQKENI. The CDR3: CASSWDRFYEQYF. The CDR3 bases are TGTGCCAGCTCCTGGGACAGGTTCTACGAGCAGTACTTC.

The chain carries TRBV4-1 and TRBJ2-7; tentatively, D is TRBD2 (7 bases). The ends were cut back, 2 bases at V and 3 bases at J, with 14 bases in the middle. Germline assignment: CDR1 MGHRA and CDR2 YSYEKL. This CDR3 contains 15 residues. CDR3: CASSQPRGGDYEQYF. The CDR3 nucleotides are TGCGCCAGCAGCCAACCCAGGGGAGGGGACTACGAGCAGTACTTC.